This passage covers 20 T cell receptor beta chains from one sample sequenced in a study of shared clonotypes between healthy human individuals. CD8 cells classed as naive were CD45RO-negative and positively selected for CCR7, excluding terminally differentiated effector memory CD45RA+ cells. TCRdb keeps only in-frame clones here, not all; method: immunoSEQ multiplex PCR. The sample yields hundreds of thousands of clones, roughly 96% seen once. Sequences were obtained from naive CD8+ T cells sorted from blood. These receptors were collected from a woman aged 25 to 45 in good health.

The rearrangement links TRBV11-3 to TRBJ2-2, with D uncertain. Germline values: CDR1 SGHNT, CDR2 YENEEA. CDR3 length: 15 residues. V was cut by 6 bases and J by 1 base, with 12 bases left in between. The DNA of the CDR3 is TGTGCCAGCAGTCAACGGACCGAGAACACCGGGGAGCTGTTTTTT. Its translation: CASSQRTENTGELFF.

V usage is TRBV2 and J usage is TRBJ1-5; unclear D gene. This CDR3 has 14 residues. Germline V gene sequence: CDR1 SNHLY, CDR2 FYNNEI. The V end lost 7 bases, the J end lost 2 bases, and 12 bases lay between the germline ends. The CDR3 sequence: CASTEGQGNQPQHF. The CDR3 DNA sequence: TGTGCCAGCACCGAAGGTCAGGGCAATCAGCCCCAGCATTTT.

The chain recombines TRBV4-1 with TRBJ1-1; possibly TRBD1 for D (5 bases). Per the germline V gene, CDR1 is MGHRA and CDR2 is YSYEKL. Trimming pared 4 bases from V and 5 bases from J, leaving 17 bases between. CDR3 size: 15 residues. CDR3 in amino acids: CASSRRRDERTEAFF. CDR3 sequence (DNA): TGCGCCAGCAGCCGACGTCGGGACGAGAGAACTGAAGCTTTCTTT.

V gene TRBV9 combines with J gene TRBJ2-5; 11 nucleotides agree with TRBD2. This CDR3 is 16 amino acids long. Germline CDR1 SGDLS, CDR2 YYNGEE. V shed 3 bases and J 10 bases; nucleotides not matched to a gene: 14. The CDR3 is CASSAGGTSGPMGQYF. The DNA of the CDR3 is TGTGCCAGCAGCGCGGGGGGGACTAGCGGCCCTATGGGCCAGTACTTC.

The chain uses TRBV2 and TRBJ1-1; TRBD1 matches 11 bases. The J segment lost 3 bases and the V segment lost 11 bases, leaving 5 bases of the junction unmatched. The CDR3 spans 13 residues. Germline-derived CDR1 and CDR2 are SNHLY and FYNNEI. The CDR3 bases are TGTGCCGGACAGGGGGCATGGGACACTGAAGCTTTCTTT. Translated: CAGQGAWDTEAFF.

The V call is TRBV11-3, the J call TRBJ1-5; D unclear. The germline V gene has CDR1 SGHNT and CDR2 YENEEA. The CDR3 has 14 amino acids. Deletions cut 1 base from V and 4 bases from J, with 8 bases between. CDR3 sequence (DNA): TGTGCCAGCAGCTTAGGAGACCCGAATCAGCCCCAGCATTTT. Amino acids: CASSLGDPNQPQHF. The complete variable domain, with remaining parts taken from reference TRBV11-3 and TRBJ1-5, reads EAGVVQSPRYKIIEKKQPVAFWCNPISGHNTLYWYLQNLGQGPELLIRYENEEAVDDSQLPKDRFSAERLKGVDSTLKIQPAELGDSAVYLCASSLGDPNQPQHFGDGTRLSIL.

The V gene is TRBV27, the J gene TRBJ2-7; perhaps TRBD1 as D (6 bases). Deletions cut 5 bases from V and 3 bases from J, with 14 bases between. The CDR3 sequence is 14 residues long. Germline lookup yields CDR1 MNHEY and CDR2 SMNVEV (reference sequence). CDR3 nucleotides: TGTGCCAGCAGTCCGTGGGGACACCTCTACGAGCAGTACTTC. As protein: CASSPWGHLYEQYF.

This CDR3 reads CASSLFRVQAGANVLTF. The CDR3 region has the DNA TGTGCCAGCAGCTTATTTCGGGTGCAAGCTGGGGCCAACGTCCTGACTTTC. The chain joins TRBV7-8 to TRBJ2-6; the D is unclear. Trimming took 2 bases from V and 2 from J, leaving 13 bases between them. The CDR3 consists of 17 residues. The V gene's germline CDR1 is SGHVS and CDR2 FQNEAQ.

This chain connects TRBV6-4 to TRBJ2-3; D gene ambiguous. Germline assignment: CDR1 MRHNA and CDR2 SNTAGT. The CDR3 totals 15 residues. Trimming took off 2 bases at V and 1 base at J, with 10 bases between the two ends. CDR3 amino acids: CASSDPDERTDTQYF. CDR3 nucleotide sequence: TGTGCCAGCAGTGACCCGGACGAACGCACAGATACGCAGTATTTT.

The chain carries TRBV10-1 and TRBJ2-7; possible D gene TRBD1, 7 bases. Germline loops: CDR1 WNHNN, CDR2 SYGVQD (reference sequence). V gave up 8 bases and J gave up 4 bases, with 15 bases separating them. The CDR3 loop spans 13 amino acids. The CDR3 reads CASGRTGDYEQYF. The CDR3 nucleotides read TGCGCCAGCGGGAGGACAGGAGATTACGAGCAGTACTTC.

The chain uses TRBV6-1 and TRBJ2-3; no reliable D call. V lost 6 bases and J lost 5, with 9 bases in between. The CDR3 loop spans 12 amino acids. In germline, CDR1 is MNHNS, CDR2 SASEGT. Here the CDR3 reads CASSPEQDTQYF. As DNA, the CDR3 is TGTGCCAGCAGCCCCGAGCAAGATACGCAGTATTTT.

The chain recombines TRBV28 with TRBJ2-7; D is unclear. V lost 6 bases, J lost 7 bases, and 19 bases lay in between. The V gene's germline CDR1 is MDHEN and CDR2 SYDVKM. The CDR3 spans 14 residues. This CDR3 is CASSLLSLEWEQYF. The CDR3 nucleotides read TGTGCCAGCAGCCTTCTTAGCTTGGAATGGGAGCAGTACTTC.

The chain employs TRBV6-5 and TRBJ1-1, with 7 bases that match TRBD1. V lost 5 bases and J lost 1; bases outside the gene matches: 1. Per germline, CDR1 MNHEY and CDR2 SVGAGI. The CDR3 covers 13 residues. The CDR3 is CASSDRANTEAFF. The CDR3 region has the DNA TGTGCCAGCAGTGACAGGGCGAACACTGAAGCTTTCTTT.

A remark on this clone: This sample also contains other DNA sequences that code for the same CDR3. This rearrangement joins TRBV9 to TRBJ1-3; weak D call: TRBD1 (6 bases). Germline CDR1 SGDLS, CDR2 YYNGEE. Trimming took 0 bases from V and 2 from J, leaving 9 bases between them. This CDR3 contains 15 residues. The CDR3 protein is CASSVGGGTGNTIYF. Written as DNA, the CDR3 is TGTGCCAGCAGCGTAGGGGGGGGCACTGGAAACACCATATATTTT.

The J gene is TRBJ2-1, the V gene TRBV11-2; D is unclear. The germline CDR1 and CDR2 sequences are SGHAT and FQNNGV. Trimming cost V 5 bases and J 4 bases, with 18 bases left between them. The length of the CDR3 is 16 residues. The CDR3 reads CASSQEVRRRYNEQFF. The CDR3 DNA reads as TGTGCCAGCAGCCAAGAGGTACGTCGGAGATACAATGAGCAGTTCTTC.

The CDR3 DNA is TGCGCCAGCAGTGGTGGGCGGGGCAATGAGCAGTTCTTC. It codes for CASSGGRGNEQFF. The rearrangement uses TRBV10-2 and TRBJ2-1; weak D call: TRBD2 (6 bases). This CDR3 has 13 amino acids. CDR1 is WSHSY and CDR2 is SAAADI in the germline V gene. V was cut by 4 bases and J by 6 bases, with 10 bases left in between.

The V gene is TRBV29-1, the J gene TRBJ1-2, with a weak D call TRBD1 (5 bases). This CDR3 is built from 14 residues. Trimming took off 0 bases at V and 4 bases at J, with 12 bases between the two ends. Germline V lookup: CDR1 SQVTM, CDR2 ANQGSEA. The CDR3 sequence is CSVEDRGLLYGYTF. The CDR3 DNA reads as TGCAGCGTTGAAGATCGGGGCCTCCTCTATGGCTACACCTTC.

This clone was observed once. The V and J genes are TRBV28 and TRBJ1-4, with D uncertain. From germline, CDR1 is MDHEN and CDR2 SYDVKM. V was clipped by 5 bases and J by 4 bases, with 23 bases between them. CDR3 length: 18 amino acids. CDR3 amino acids: CASSRAAGAARGNEKLFF. The DNA of the CDR3 is TGTGCCAGCAGTCGAGCCGCGGGAGCCGCAAGAGGTAATGAAAAACTGTTTTTT.

V usage is TRBV13 and J usage is TRBJ1-3, with a weak D call TRBD1 (6 bases). V lost 4 bases and J 7 bases, leaving 17 bases between the germline ends. The CDR3 is 15 residues long. CDR1 is PRHDT and CDR2 is FYEKMQ in the germline V gene (reference sequence). The CDR3 spells CASSYGGAGTNTIYF. The CDR3 DNA reads TGTGCCAGCAGCTACGGGGGCGCGGGAACCAACACCATATATTTT.

V gene TRBV7-9 combines with J gene TRBJ2-7; tentative D call: TRBD1 (5 bases). V was trimmed by 2 bases and J by 5 bases, leaving 19 bases between them. Germline CDR1 reads SEHNR; CDR2 reads FQNEAQ (reference sequence). This CDR3 spans 16 amino acids. Here the CDR3 reads CASSLSYSRVGNEQYF. CDR3 DNA: TGTGCCAGCAGCTTATCCTATTCCAGGGTGGGGAACGAGCAGTACTTC.